Following are 28 T cell receptor beta chains from one sample sequenced in a study of early T cells in non-severe SARS-CoV-2 infection. TCRdb independently ran MiXCR on the 5' RACE reads; one entry per CDR3 protein. Found here are over 75,000 distinct CDR3 sequences, over 10% of them singletons; the top ten hold under 2.5%. The sequencing sample was made of whole blood. These receptors were taken from an adult who was a healthcare worker with PCR-confirmed SARS-CoV-2 infection or an uninfected control (not recorded which).

This clonotype was seen many times. The rearrangement joins TRBV6-5 to TRBJ2-7, with D perhaps matching TRBD1 (6 bases). V was clipped by 7 bases and J by 8 bases, with 18 bases between them. This CDR3 comprises 13 residues. CDR1 is MNHEY, CDR2 SVGAGI, per germline. Here the CDR3 reads CASKGAGVSKQYF. The CDR3 coding sequence is TGTGCCAGCAAGGGCGCAGGGGTTTCGAAGCAGTACTTC.

V gene TRBV7-2 combines with J gene TRBJ2-3; D uncertain. Trimming stripped 4 bases from V and 5 bases from J, with 7 bases between. Germline CDR1 and CDR2: SGHTA and FQGNSA. The CDR3 length is 12 residues. Here the CDR3 reads CASSSNIDTQYF. The CDR3 DNA reads as TGTGCCAGCAGCTCGAATATAGATACGCAGTATTTT.

This chain links TRBV6-2 or TRBV6-3 with TRBJ2-1; 8 positions match TRBD1. Germline V lookup: CDR1 MNHEY, CDR2 SVGEGT. CDR3 length: 15 residues. The ends lost 4 bases at V and 4 bases at J; junction bases unmatched: 6. This chain's CDR3 is CASSWGGTGYNEQFF. CDR3 DNA sequence: TGTGCCAGCAGTTGGGGCGGGACAGGTTACAATGAGCAGTTCTTC.

V usage is TRBV5-1 and J usage is TRBJ1-4; 9 positions agree with TRBD1. Trimming took 4 bases from V and 4 from J; bases not matched to a gene: 8. There are 16 residues in the CDR3. CDR1 and CDR2 (germline): SGHRS, YFSETQ. The CDR3 region is CASSPGQGLINEKLFF. CDR3 nucleotide sequence: TGCGCCAGCAGCCCGGGACAGGGCCTGATTAATGAAAAACTGTTTTTT.

This clonotype came up many times. V gene TRBV12-3 or TRBV12-4 combines with J gene TRBJ2-2; D might be TRBD1 or TRBD2, each matching 6 bases. CDR3 length equals 18 residues. V was cut by 6 bases and J by 3 bases, with 23 bases left in between. CDR3 loop: CASRPLPPPRGDTGELFF. In nucleotides, the CDR3 is TGTGCCAGCAGGCCCCTCCCCCCCCCGAGGGGGGACACCGGGGAGCTGTTTTTT.

The genes are TRBV28 and TRBJ2-3; D is undetermined. V lost 5 bases, J lost 4 bases, and 7 bases lay in between. Germline V CDR1 and CDR2: MDHEN, SYDVKM. This CDR3 spans 12 amino acids. The CDR3 DNA follows: TGTGCCAGCAGTGAGATGCCAGATACGCAGTATTTT. Protein product: CASSEMPDTQYF.

This clonotype was recorded at least ten times. The gene calls are TRBV7-8 and TRBJ1-5; D not certain. Germline V gene sequence: CDR1 SGHVS, CDR2 FQNEAQ. CDR3 length equals 14 residues. V lost 0 bases, J lost 11 bases, and 14 bases lay in between. The CDR3 region is CASSLAGRGPSQHF. The CDR3 DNA is TGTGCCAGCAGCTTAGCTGGCCGGGGTCCGTCCCAGCATTTT.

The chain employs TRBV6-2 or TRBV6-3 and TRBJ2-7; 7 bases are shared with TRBD1. CDR3 size: 14 residues. CDR1 is MNHEY, CDR2 SVGEGT, per germline. After removal of 10 bases from V and 3 bases from J, the junction contained 12 bases not matched to a gene. CDR3 sequence: CATTPGTAGYEQYF. CDR3 nucleotides: TGTGCCACCACGCCCGGGACAGCAGGCTACGAGCAGTACTTC.

This clonotype was counted many times. The V gene is TRBV10-3, the J gene TRBJ1-1; D is unclear. Trimming took off 6 bases at V and 3 bases at J, with 11 bases between the two ends. The CDR3 totals 13 residues. Germline assignment: CDR1 ENHRY and CDR2 SYGVKD. CDR3: CAIRREHYTEAFF. The CDR3 DNA sequence: TGTGCCATCAGGAGGGAACACTACACTGAAGCTTTCTTT.

The chain is built from TRBV7-2 and TRBJ1-5; 7 positions agree with TRBD1. Germline CDR1 is SGHTA and CDR2 is FQGNSA. This CDR3 has 16 residues. J gave up 3 bases and V 4 bases, and 9 bases lay outside the gene matches. The CDR3 here is CASSSRTGTNNQPQHF. The CDR3 bases are TGTGCCAGCAGCTCGCGGACAGGAACAAACAATCAGCCCCAGCATTTT.

This clonotype came up a few times. DNA of the CDR3: TGTGCCAGCAGTTTGGGCTTTCAGGGGAACTATGGCTACACCTTC. It is translated as CASSLGFQGNYGYTF. The rearrangement uses TRBV28 and TRBJ1-2; perhaps TRBD1 as D (6 bases). Germline V gene data show CDR1 as MDHEN and CDR2 as SYDVKM. Trimming cost V 3 bases and J 2 bases, with 13 bases left between them. The CDR3 is made up of 15 amino acids.

V gene TRBV18 combines with J gene TRBJ2-2; D is undetermined. This CDR3 spans 14 amino acids. Trimming stripped 3 bases from V and 3 bases from J, with 8 bases between. CDR1 is KGHSH and CDR2 is LQKENI in the germline V gene. The CDR3 DNA sequence: TGTGCCAGCTCACCGGGAACACACACCGGGGAGCTGTTTTTT. Translated: CASSPGTHTGELFF.

The chain is built from TRBV10-1 and TRBJ2-1; 10 bases line up with TRBD2. V shed 6 bases, J shed 5 bases, and the junction held 10 bases outside the gene matches. CDR3 length: 16 residues. Germline CDR1 reads WNHNN; CDR2 reads SYGVQD (reference sequence). The CDR3 region is CASSNLGLADNNEQFF. DNA for the CDR3: TGCGCCAGCAGCAACCTTGGACTAGCGGACAACAATGAGCAGTTCTTC.

This clonotype has just a few counts. The genes are TRBV7-8 and TRBJ1-4; D gene unclear. The germline gives CDR1 SGHVS, CDR2 FQNEAQ. The CDR3 loop spans 14 amino acids. Trimming took off 4 bases at V and 8 bases at J, with 14 bases between the two ends. CDR3 sequence reads: CASSSASVGEKLFF. The CDR3 DNA reads TGTGCCAGCAGCTCAGCCTCAGTTGGCGAAAAACTGTTTTTT. Variable domain in full (rest from reference TRBV7-8 and TRBJ1-4): GAGVSQSPRYKVAKRGQDVALRCDPISGHVSLFWYQQALGQGPEFLTYFQNEAQLDKSGLPSDRFFAERPEGSVSTLKIQRTQQEDSAVYLCASSSASVGEKLFFGSGTQLSVL.

This clonotype was seen many times. The chain employs TRBV13 and TRBJ2-7; no firm D call. Germline V gene data show CDR1 as PRHDT and CDR2 as FYEKMQ (reference sequence). Deletions cut 2 bases from V and 7 bases from J, with 18 bases between. The CDR3 consists of 15 residues. The CDR3 DNA reads as TGTGCCAGCAGCTTATCTACCGGGCTCCTGGCGGAGCAGTACTTC. Encoded protein: CASSLSTGLLAEQYF.

DNA of the CDR3: TGTGCCAGCAGCCGTCGACTAGCGGGGGGGCCGCTCCAAGAGACCCAGTACTTC. Its protein product is CASSRRLAGGPLQETQYF. The chain carries TRBV5-6 and TRBJ2-5; TRBD2 matches at 14 bases. Germline values: CDR1 SGHDT, CDR2 YYEEEE. CDR3 size: 18 residues. V shed 4 bases and J 1 base; nucleotides not matched to a gene: 9.

This chain links TRBV28 with TRBJ2-7; unclear D gene. The germline V gene has CDR1 MDHEN and CDR2 SYDVKM. V lost 3 bases and J lost 3, with 6 bases in between. This CDR3 is built from 12 residues. CDR3 protein: CASSFGRYEQYF. Here the CDR3 DNA reads TGTGCCAGCAGTTTTGGGCGCTACGAGCAGTACTTC.

In its sample, this clonotype was seen a few times. J is TRBJ2-7 and V is TRBV12-2; the table's D call, TRBD2, was not checked against the DNA. TRBV12-2 is a pseudogene locus. The CDR3 covers 15 residues. The DNA for the CDR3 is TGTGCAAGTCGCTCCCGGGGCCCTTCCTCCTACGAGCAGTACTTC. Translation gives CASRSRGPSSYEQYF.

The chain has TRBV4-3 and TRBJ2-1; perhaps TRBD1 as D (5 bases). The CDR3 runs 14 residues. The ends were cut back, 0 bases at V and 6 bases at J, with 9 bases in the middle. The germline V gene encodes CDR1 LGHNA and CDR2 YSLEER. Here the CDR3 reads CASSQEGVLNEQFF. In DNA form, the CDR3 reads TGCGCCAGCAGCCAAGAAGGGGTACTCAATGAGCAGTTCTTC.

V and J are TRBV27 and TRBJ2-7; 7 bases agree with TRBD1. This CDR3 contains 16 residues. V lost 6 bases and J lost 1; bases outside the gene matches: 12. Per the germline V gene, CDR1 is MNHEY and CDR2 is SMNVEV (reference sequence). The CDR3: CASSTQTGSFSYEQYF. In nucleotides, the CDR3 is TGTGCCAGCAGCACCCAGACAGGGTCTTTTTCCTACGAGCAGTACTTC.

This clonotype showed up just a few times. J is TRBJ2-6 and V is TRBV20-1; D not certain. Per germline, CDR1 DFQATT and CDR2 SNEGSKA (reference sequence). The germline V and J ends were trimmed by 6 bases and 10 bases, with 16 bases remaining between them. The CDR3 has 13 residues. CDR3 sequence (DNA): TGCAGTGCCGAACGGTCAGTTTCTAACGTCCTGACTTTC. Residues: CSAERSVSNVLTF.

This clonotype was seen repeatedly, ten times or more. The chain couples TRBV7-9 to TRBJ2-7; no clear D. The CDR3 is 12 amino acids. The germline V gene encodes CDR1 SEHNR and CDR2 FQNEAQ (reference sequence). Trimming removed 8 bases from V and 5 bases from J, with 13 bases in between. CDR3 nucleotides: TGTGCCAGCCGAACGGGTGGCAACGAGCAGTACTTC. This sequence encodes CASRTGGNEQYF.

This clonotype occurred many times. V is TRBV28 and J is TRBJ2-3; 9 nucleotides align to TRBD2. The CDR3 is 16 residues long. The V gene's germline CDR1 is MDHEN and CDR2 SYDVKM. The V gene end was trimmed by 8 bases and the J gene end by 3 bases; junction bases not matched to a gene: 12. DNA for the CDR3: TGTGCCAGCCTCCCGGGTGCGGGGGGGCCTACAGATACGCAGTATTTT. Encoded protein: CASLPGAGGPTDTQYF. Using reference TRBV28 and TRBJ2-3 for the parts outside the CDR3, the full variable domain is DVKVTQSSRYLVKRTGEKVFLECVQDMDHENMFWYRQDPGLGLRLIYFSYDVKMKEKGDIPEGYSVSREKKERFSLILESASTNQTSMYLCASLPGAGGPTDTQYFGPGTRLTVL.

This clonotype has at least ten counts. This sequence joins TRBV20-1 and TRBJ2-5; perhaps D is TRBD1 or TRBD2 (6 bases each). Germline lookup yields CDR1 DFQATT and CDR2 SNEGSKA (reference sequence). Trimming shortened V by 6 bases and J by 2 bases, and 13 bases separated the two germline ends. The CDR3 is made up of 13 amino acids. CDR3 DNA: TGCAGTGCCCCCAAGGGGGGACAAGAGACCCAGTACTTC. Its translation: CSAPKGGQETQYF.

This clonotype came up a few times. In DNA, the CDR3 is TGCAGCGTTGAAGACGGGGTGAACACTGAAGCTTTCTTT. As protein: CSVEDGVNTEAFF. The gene calls are TRBV29-1 and TRBJ1-1; D unresolved. V was clipped by 0 bases and J by 0 bases, with 5 bases between them. This CDR3 comprises 13 residues. The germline CDR1 and CDR2 sequences are SQVTM and ANQGSEA.

This chain uses TRBV7-9 with TRBJ1-1, with D tentatively TRBD1 (5 bases). Germline CDR1 and CDR2: SEHNR and FQNEAQ (reference sequence). This CDR3 spans 13 amino acids. The germline V and J ends were trimmed by 4 bases and 7 bases, with 13 bases remaining between them. CDR3 in amino acids: CASSSPTGLEAFF. DNA for the CDR3: TGTGCCAGCAGCTCACCCACAGGCCTTGAAGCTTTCTTT.

Comments on this clonotype: A much larger clone sits a single nucleotide away, making a read error possible. The chain employs TRBV28 and TRBJ1-1; no reliable D call. CDR3 length: 15 amino acids. Between the trimmed V and J ends, which lost 4 bases and 5 bases, there was a span of 17 bases. The V gene's germline CDR1 is MDHEN and CDR2 SYDVKM. In nucleotides, the CDR3 is TGTGCCAGCAGTTCCCGTCCCTCCCTGCAGACTGAAGCTTTCTTT. It codes for CASSSRPSLQTEAFF.

Ten or more counts support this clonotype. The CDR3 loop reads CSARVSGPNTGELFF. Here the CDR3 DNA reads TGCAGTGCTAGAGTTTCCGGGCCGAACACCGGGGAGCTGTTTTTT. The rearrangement links TRBV20-1 to TRBJ2-2; no firm D call. Between the trimmed V and J ends, which lost 1 base and 0 bases, there was a span of 9 bases. Looked up from germline, CDR1 is DFQATT and CDR2 is SNEGSKA (reference sequence). There are 15 residues in the CDR3.